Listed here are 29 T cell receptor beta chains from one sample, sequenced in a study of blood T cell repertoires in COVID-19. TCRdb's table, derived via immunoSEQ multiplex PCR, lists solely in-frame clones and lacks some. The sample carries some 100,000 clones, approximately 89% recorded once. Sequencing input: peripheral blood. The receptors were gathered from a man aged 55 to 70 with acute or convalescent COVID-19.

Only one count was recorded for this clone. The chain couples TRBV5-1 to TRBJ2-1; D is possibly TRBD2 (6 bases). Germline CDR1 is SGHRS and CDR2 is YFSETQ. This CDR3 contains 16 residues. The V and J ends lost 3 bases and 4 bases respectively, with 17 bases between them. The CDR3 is CASSSAAGQRYNEQFF. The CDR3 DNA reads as TGCGCCAGCAGCTCGGCGGCGGGGCAGAGGTACAATGAGCAGTTCTTC.

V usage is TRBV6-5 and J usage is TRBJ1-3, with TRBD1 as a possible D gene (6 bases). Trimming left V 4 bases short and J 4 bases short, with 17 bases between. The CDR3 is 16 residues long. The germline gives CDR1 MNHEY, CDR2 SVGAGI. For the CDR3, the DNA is TGTGCCAGCAGTTCAACAGGGATAACGTCCGGAAACACCATATATTTT. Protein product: CASSSTGITSGNTIYF.

The CDR3: CASSNRDRVSGNTIYF. The CDR3, as DNA: TGTGCCAGTAGTAACCGGGACAGGGTCTCTGGAAACACCATATATTTT. The chain carries TRBV19 and TRBJ1-3; 9 bases match TRBD1. V was clipped by 4 bases and J by 0 bases; unmatched bases: 4. Germline values: CDR1 LNHDA, CDR2 SQIVND (reference sequence). CDR3 length: 16 amino acids. Full variable domain (missing parts from reference TRBV19 and TRBJ1-3): DGGITQSPKYLFRKEGQNVTLSCEQNLNHDAMYWYRQDPGQGLRLIYYSQIVNDFQKGDIAEGYSVSREKKESFPLTVTSAQKNPTAFYLCASSNRDRVSGNTIYFGEGSWLTVV.

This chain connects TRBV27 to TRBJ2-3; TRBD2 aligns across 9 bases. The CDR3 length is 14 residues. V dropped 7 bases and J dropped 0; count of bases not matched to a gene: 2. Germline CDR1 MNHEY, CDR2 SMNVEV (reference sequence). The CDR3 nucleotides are TGTGCCAGCAACCTAGCGGGAAGCACAGATACGCAGTATTTT. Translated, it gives CASNLAGSTDTQYF.

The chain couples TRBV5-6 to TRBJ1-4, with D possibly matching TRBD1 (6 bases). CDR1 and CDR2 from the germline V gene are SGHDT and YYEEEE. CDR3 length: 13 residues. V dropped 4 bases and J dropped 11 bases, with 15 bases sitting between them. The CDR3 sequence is CASSPQGQGKLFF. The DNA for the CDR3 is TGTGCCAGCAGCCCCCAGGGGCAGGGTAAACTGTTTTTT.

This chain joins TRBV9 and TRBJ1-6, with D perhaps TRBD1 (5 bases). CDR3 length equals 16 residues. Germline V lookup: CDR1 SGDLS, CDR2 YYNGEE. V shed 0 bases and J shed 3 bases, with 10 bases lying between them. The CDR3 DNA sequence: TGTGCCAGCAGCGTAGCCGTGACAGACTATAATTCACCCCTCCACTTT. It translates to CASSVAVTDYNSPLHF. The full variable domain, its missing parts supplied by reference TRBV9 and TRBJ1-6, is DSGVTQTPKHLITATGQRVTLRCSPRSGDLSVYWYQQSLDQGLQFLIQYYNGEERAKGNILERFSAQQFPDLHSELNLSSLELGDSALYFCASSVAVTDYNSPLHFGNGTRLTVT.

The CDR3 sequence is CASTGLAGMYRGTGELFF. The CDR3 nucleotides are TGTGCCAGCACCGGACTAGCGGGAATGTATAGGGGCACCGGGGAGCTGTTTTTT. V and J are TRBV27 and TRBJ2-2; TRBD2 aligns across 12 bases. Germline CDR1 is MNHEY and CDR2 is SMNVEV (reference sequence). The V segment lost 7 bases and the J segment 4 bases; nucleotides outside the gene matches: 13. The CDR3 runs 18 residues.

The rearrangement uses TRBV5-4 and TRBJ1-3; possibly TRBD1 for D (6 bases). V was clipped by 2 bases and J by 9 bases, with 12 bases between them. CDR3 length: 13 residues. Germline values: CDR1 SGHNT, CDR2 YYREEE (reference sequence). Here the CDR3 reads CASSLTGLTTIYF. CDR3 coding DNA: TGTGCCAGCAGCTTAACAGGGCTCACCACCATATATTTT.

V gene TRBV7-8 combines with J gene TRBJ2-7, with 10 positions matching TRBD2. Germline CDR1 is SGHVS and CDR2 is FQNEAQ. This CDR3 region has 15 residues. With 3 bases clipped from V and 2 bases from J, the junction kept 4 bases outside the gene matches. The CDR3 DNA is TGTGCCAGCAGCTTCCTAGCGGGGGAAACCTACGAGCAGTACTTC. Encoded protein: CASSFLAGETYEQYF.

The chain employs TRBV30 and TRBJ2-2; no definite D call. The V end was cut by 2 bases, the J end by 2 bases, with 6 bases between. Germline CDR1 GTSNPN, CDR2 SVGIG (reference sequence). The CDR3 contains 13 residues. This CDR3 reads CAWSKRNTGELFF. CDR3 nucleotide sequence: TGTGCCTGGAGTAAGCGTAACACCGGGGAGCTGTTTTTT.

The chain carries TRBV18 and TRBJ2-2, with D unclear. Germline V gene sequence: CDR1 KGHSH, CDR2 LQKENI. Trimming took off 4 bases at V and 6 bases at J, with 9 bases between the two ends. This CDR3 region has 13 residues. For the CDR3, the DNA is TGTGCCAGCTCACAAGAGCTCTCCGGGGAGCTGTTTTTT. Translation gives CASSQELSGELFF.

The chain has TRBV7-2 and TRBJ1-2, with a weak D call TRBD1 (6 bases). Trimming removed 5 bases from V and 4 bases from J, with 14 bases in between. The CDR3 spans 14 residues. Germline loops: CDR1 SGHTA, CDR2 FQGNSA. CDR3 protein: CASSLTGTSYGYTF. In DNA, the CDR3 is TGTGCCAGCAGCCTAACCGGGACAAGCTATGGCTACACCTTC.

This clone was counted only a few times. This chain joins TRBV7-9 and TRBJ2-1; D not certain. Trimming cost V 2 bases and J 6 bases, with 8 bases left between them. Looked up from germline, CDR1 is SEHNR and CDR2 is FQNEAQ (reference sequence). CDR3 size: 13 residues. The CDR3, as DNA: TGTGCCAGCAGCTTACCCCAGTCCAATGAGCAGTTCTTC. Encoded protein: CASSLPQSNEQFF.

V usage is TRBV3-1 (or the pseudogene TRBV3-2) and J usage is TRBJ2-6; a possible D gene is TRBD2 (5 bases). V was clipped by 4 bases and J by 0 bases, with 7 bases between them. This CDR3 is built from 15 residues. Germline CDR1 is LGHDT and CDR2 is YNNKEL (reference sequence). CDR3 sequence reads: CASSPDYSGANVLTF. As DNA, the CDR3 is TGTGCCAGCAGCCCAGACTACTCTGGGGCCAACGTCCTGACTTTC.

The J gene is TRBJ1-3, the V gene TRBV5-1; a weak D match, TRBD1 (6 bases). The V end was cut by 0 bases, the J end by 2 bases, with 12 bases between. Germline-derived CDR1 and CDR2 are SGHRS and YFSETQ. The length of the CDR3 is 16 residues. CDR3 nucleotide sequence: TGCGCCAGCAGCTTGGGGGGGCAGCCTACTGGAAACACCATATATTTT. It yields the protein CASSLGGQPTGNTIYF.

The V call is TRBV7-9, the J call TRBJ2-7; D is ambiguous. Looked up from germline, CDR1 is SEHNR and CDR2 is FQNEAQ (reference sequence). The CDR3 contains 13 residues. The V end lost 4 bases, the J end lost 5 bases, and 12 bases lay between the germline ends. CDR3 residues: CASSSSPGDEQYV. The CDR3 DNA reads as TGTGCCAGCAGCTCGAGCCCCGGTGACGAGCAGTACGTC.

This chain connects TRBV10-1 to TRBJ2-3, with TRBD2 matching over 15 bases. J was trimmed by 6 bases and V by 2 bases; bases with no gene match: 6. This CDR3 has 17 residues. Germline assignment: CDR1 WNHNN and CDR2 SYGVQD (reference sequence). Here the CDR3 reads CASSEPGLAGGKDTQYF. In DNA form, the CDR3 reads TGCGCCAGCAGTGAGCCGGGACTAGCGGGAGGAAAGGATACGCAGTATTTT.

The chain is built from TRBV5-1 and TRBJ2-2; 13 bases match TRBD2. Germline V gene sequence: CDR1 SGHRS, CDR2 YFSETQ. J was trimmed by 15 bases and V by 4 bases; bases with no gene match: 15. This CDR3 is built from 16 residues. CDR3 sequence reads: CASSPGTSGTEEGVFF. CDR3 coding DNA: TGCGCCAGCAGCCCCGGGACTAGCGGGACGGAGGAGGGGGTGTTTTTT.

CDR3 nucleotide sequence: TGCGCCAGCAGCTCGGGACTAGCGGGTAACTGGTCCTACAATGAGCAGTTCTTC. Residues: CASSSGLAGNWSYNEQFF. The chain has TRBV5-1 and TRBJ2-1, with 12 bases fitting TRBD2. Per the germline V gene, CDR1 is SGHRS and CDR2 is YFSETQ. V shed 3 bases and J 1 base; nucleotides not matched to a gene: 8. The CDR3 is 18 residues long.

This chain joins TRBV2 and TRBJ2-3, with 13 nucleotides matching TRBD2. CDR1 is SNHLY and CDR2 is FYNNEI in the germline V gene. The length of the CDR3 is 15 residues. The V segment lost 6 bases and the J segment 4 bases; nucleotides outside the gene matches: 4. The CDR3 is CASRRTSGSADTQYF. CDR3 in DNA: TGTGCCAGCAGGCGGACTAGCGGGAGTGCAGATACGCAGTATTTT.

The CDR3 nucleotides are TGTGCCAGCAGTTTTAGGGGCGGCGGCTACACCTTC. Its translation: CASSFRGGGYTF. The chain is built from TRBV28 and TRBJ1-2; possible D gene TRBD1, 5 bases. Between the trimmed V and J ends, which lost 3 bases and 8 bases, there was a span of 10 bases. Germline V gene lookup returns CDR1 MDHEN and CDR2 SYDVKM. The CDR3 runs to 12 residues.

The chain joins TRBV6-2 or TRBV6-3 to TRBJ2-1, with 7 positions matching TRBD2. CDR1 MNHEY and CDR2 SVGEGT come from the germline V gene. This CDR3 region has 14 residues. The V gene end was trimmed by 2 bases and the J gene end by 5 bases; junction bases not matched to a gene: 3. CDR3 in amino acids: CASSYPLANNEQFF. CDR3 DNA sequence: TGTGCCAGCAGTTACCCACTAGCGAACAATGAGCAGTTCTTC.

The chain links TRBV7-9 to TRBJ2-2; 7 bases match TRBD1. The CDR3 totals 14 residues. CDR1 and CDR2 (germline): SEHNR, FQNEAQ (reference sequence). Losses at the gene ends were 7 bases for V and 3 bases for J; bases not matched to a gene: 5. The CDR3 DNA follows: TGTGCCAGCACCCTAGGGGGCGACACCGGGGAGCTGTTTTTT. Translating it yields CASTLGGDTGELFF.

The CDR3, as DNA: TGTGCCAGCAGAAGTGGAGGGGGCGAAGAAAAACTGTTTTTT. Residues: CASRSGGGEEKLFF. This rearrangement joins TRBV28 to TRBJ1-4; 7 bases are a match to TRBD1. Per germline, CDR1 MDHEN and CDR2 SYDVKM. The CDR3 totals 14 residues. The ends lost 6 bases at V and 8 bases at J; junction bases unmatched: 9.

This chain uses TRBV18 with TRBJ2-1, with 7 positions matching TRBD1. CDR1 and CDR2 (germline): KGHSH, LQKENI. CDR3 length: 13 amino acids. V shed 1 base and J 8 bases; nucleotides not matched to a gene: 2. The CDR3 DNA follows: TGTGCCAGCTCACCACGCCAGGGGGATGAGCAGTTCTTC. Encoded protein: CASSPRQGDEQFF.

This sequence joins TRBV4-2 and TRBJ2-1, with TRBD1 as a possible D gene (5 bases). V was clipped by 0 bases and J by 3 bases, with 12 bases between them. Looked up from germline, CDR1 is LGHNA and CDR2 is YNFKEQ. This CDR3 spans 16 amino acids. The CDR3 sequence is CASSQEGRVNYNEQFF. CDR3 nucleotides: TGTGCCAGCAGCCAAGAGGGCAGGGTGAACTACAATGAGCAGTTCTTC.

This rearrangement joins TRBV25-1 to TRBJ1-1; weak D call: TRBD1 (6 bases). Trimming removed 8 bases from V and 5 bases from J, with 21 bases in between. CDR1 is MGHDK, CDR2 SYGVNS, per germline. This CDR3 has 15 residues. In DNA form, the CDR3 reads TGTGCCAGCCTCCCCTCCGGGGGGGCCGGGACTGAAGCTTTCTTT. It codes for CASLPSGGAGTEAFF. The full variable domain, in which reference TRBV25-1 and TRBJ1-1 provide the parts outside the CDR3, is EADIYQTPRYLVIGTGKKITLECSQTMGHDKMYWYQQDPGMELHLIHYSYGVNSTEKGDLSSESTVSRIRTEHFPLTLESARPSHTSQYLCASLPSGGAGTEAFFGQGTRLTVV.

The CDR3 DNA sequence: TGTGCCACCAGCAGGAATTTGGGACTAGCGGACCACACCGGGGAGCTGTTTTTT. This codes for CATSRNLGLADHTGELFF. The chain has TRBV15 and TRBJ2-2; 11 bases fit TRBD2. J lost 3 bases, V lost 3 bases, and 9 bases had no gene match. Germline-derived CDR1 and CDR2 are LNHNV and YYDKDF (reference sequence). The CDR3 has 18 amino acids.

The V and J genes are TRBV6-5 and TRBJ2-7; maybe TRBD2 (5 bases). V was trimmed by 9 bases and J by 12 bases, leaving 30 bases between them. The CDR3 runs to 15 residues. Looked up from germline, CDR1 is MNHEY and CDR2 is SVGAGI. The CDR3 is CASSNSNSGKGVTYF. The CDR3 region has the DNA TGTGCCAGTTCGAATTCGAACAGTGGCAAGGGAGTGACGTACTTC.